These 4 T cell receptor beta chains share one sample of origin, sequenced in a study of blood T cell repertoires in COVID-19. Assay: immunoSEQ multiplex PCR; the TCRdb copy retains only in-frame clones and omits some. The sample includes about 210,000 clones, about 85% of them seen just once. Source material: peripheral blood. The origin of the receptors is an older man with acute or convalescent COVID-19.

The chain combines TRBV9 with TRBJ2-7; 8 bases fit TRBD2. Germline CDR1 and CDR2: SGDLS and YYNGEE. V lost 0 bases and J lost 2; bases outside the gene matches: 1. The CDR3 extends over 14 amino acids. CDR3 residues: CASSVDSGTYEQYF. The CDR3, as DNA: TGTGCCAGCAGCGTAGATAGCGGGACCTACGAGCAGTACTTC.

The V call is TRBV6-5, the J call TRBJ1-2, with D maybe TRBD1 (6 bases). V lost 6 bases and J lost 1, with 15 bases in between. Germline V lookup: CDR1 MNHEY, CDR2 SVGAGI. CDR3 length equals 15 residues. This chain's CDR3 is CASSLGQTFNYGYTF. The CDR3, as DNA: TGTGCCAGCAGCCTCGGACAGACCTTTAACTATGGCTACACCTTC.

This sequence joins TRBV18 and TRBJ1-1; D remains unclear. V shed 2 bases and J shed 1 base, with 8 bases lying between them. The length of the CDR3 is 14 residues. CDR1 and CDR2 (germline): KGHSH, LQKENI. CDR3 bases: TGTGCCAGCTCACCATTTGGCGGGAACACTGAAGCTTTCTTT. Translated, it gives CASSPFGGNTEAFF.

The V and J genes are TRBV19 and TRBJ2-1; 7 bases line up with TRBD1. Germline values: CDR1 LNHDA, CDR2 SQIVND (reference sequence). The ends lost 5 bases at V and 7 bases at J; junction bases unmatched: 2. The CDR3 covers 12 residues. Here the CDR3 DNA reads TGTGCCAGTAGTGAACAGGGGAATGAGCAGTTCTTC. Translated: CASSEQGNEQFF.